These 12 T cell receptor beta chains originate from one sample sequenced in a study of blood T cell repertoires in COVID-19. Profiled with immunoSEQ multiplex PCR; TCRdb holds only in-frame clones, not every one. The profile covers about 260,000 clones, with around 90% appearing a single time and roughly 0.95% taken by the ten largest. The sample taken for sequencing was PBMCs or T cells enriched from blood (not recorded which). The receptors shown here come from a man aged 45 to 65 who had been exposed to COVID-19.

The chain carries TRBV10-3 and TRBJ1-1, with a tentative D call TRBD1 (6 bases). CDR3 size: 15 residues. Germline V gene sequence: CDR1 ENHRY, CDR2 SYGVKD. Trimming shortened V by 2 bases and J by 4 bases, and 14 bases separated the two germline ends. CDR3 DNA: TGTGCCATCAGTGAGGGTCCCAGGGGTAGCACTGAAGCTTTCTTT. Its translation: CAISEGPRGSTEAFF.

The chain links TRBV2 to TRBJ2-5; 9 nucleotides line up with TRBD1. V dropped 7 bases and J dropped 3; count of bases not matched to a gene: 12. The CDR3 is 16 amino acids. Germline V lookup: CDR1 SNHLY, CDR2 FYNNEI. CDR3 nucleotides: TGTGCCAGCACTAAACCCGCCGGGACAGGGAAAGAGACCCAGTACTTC. Translation gives CASTKPAGTGKETQYF.

This clone was counted between two and nine times. This chain joins TRBV28 and TRBJ1-5; D is undetermined. The V gene lost 2 bases and the J gene lost 6 bases, with 11 bases spanning the gap. The CDR3 spans 14 residues. Looked up from germline, CDR1 is MDHEN and CDR2 is SYDVKM. The CDR3 loop is CASSLREAFQPQHF. The DNA of the CDR3 is TGTGCCAGCAGTTTAAGGGAGGCGTTTCAGCCCCAGCATTTT.

The chain is built from TRBV10-3 and TRBJ1-4; 8 nucleotides line up with TRBD1. The V gene end was trimmed by 0 bases and the J gene end by 2 bases; junction bases not matched to a gene: 2. Germline CDR1 ENHRY, CDR2 SYGVKD. The CDR3 runs to 16 residues. The CDR3 loop reads CAISESQGATNEKLFF. Here the CDR3 DNA reads TGTGCCATCAGTGAGTCGCAGGGGGCGACTAATGAAAAACTGTTTTTT.

The V gene is TRBV29-1, the J gene TRBJ1-1, with D uncertain. This CDR3 contains 12 residues. Trimming shortened V by 6 bases and J by 4 bases, and 12 bases separated the two germline ends. Germline CDR1 reads SQVTM; CDR2 reads ANQGSEA. DNA for the CDR3: TGCAGCGTCGTTCGGGGATCCACTGAAGCTTTCTTT. Amino acids: CSVVRGSTEAFF.

This sequence joins TRBV7-6 and TRBJ1-6; tentative D call: TRBD1 (5 bases). V lost 1 base to trimming and J lost 8 bases, with 15 bases between them. CDR1 SGHVS and CDR2 FNYEAQ come from the germline V gene. The CDR3 is 16 residues long. CDR3 bases: TGTGCCAGCAGCTTAGTGGCGGGGGGTAATGATTCACCCCTCCACTTT. Its protein product is CASSLVAGGNDSPLHF.

The rearrangement uses TRBV7-8 and TRBJ1-4, with D unresolved. This CDR3 is built from 15 residues. Germline assignment: CDR1 SGHVS and CDR2 FQNEAQ. V lost 5 bases and J 0 bases, leaving 10 bases between the germline ends. Here the CDR3 reads CASSPGFTTNEKLFF. Here the CDR3 DNA reads TGTGCCAGCAGCCCCGGGTTTACAACTAATGAAAAACTGTTTTTT.

J is TRBJ2-7 and V is TRBV4-1; D is uncertain. Looked up from germline, CDR1 is MGHRA and CDR2 is YSYEKL. This CDR3 has 14 amino acids. The V end was cut by 0 bases, the J end by 3 bases, with 9 bases between. CDR3 DNA sequence: TGCGCCAGCAGCCAAGAAAGTACCTACTACGAGCAGTACTTC. Protein product: CASSQESTYYEQYF.

This clone was detected only once. The gene calls are TRBV18 and TRBJ1-4; the match to TRBD1 covers 7 bases. The length of the CDR3 is 14 residues. V dropped 3 bases and J dropped 8; count of bases not matched to a gene: 6. Germline-derived CDR1 and CDR2 are KGHSH and LQKENI. The CDR3 spells CASSPATGEEKLFF. The CDR3 nucleotides are TGTGCCAGCTCACCCGCCACAGGGGAAGAAAAACTGTTTTTT.

A remark on this clone: A much more abundant neighbour one base away suggests this may be a read error. The chain has TRBV11-3 and TRBJ2-2; D not resolved. The CDR3 contains 13 residues. The V end lost 3 bases, the J end lost 2 bases, and 4 bases lay between the germline ends. Looked up from germline, CDR1 is SGHNT and CDR2 is YENEEA. This CDR3 is CASSFQNTGELFF. CDR3 DNA sequence: TGTGCCAGCAGCTTCCAAAACACCGGGGAGCTGTTTTTT.

This clone was recorded once. V usage is TRBV5-4 and J usage is TRBJ1-1; D is possibly TRBD1 (5 bases). Germline V lookup: CDR1 SGHNT, CDR2 YYREEE (reference sequence). V was shortened by 0 bases and J by 8 bases, with 5 bases between the two germline ends. The CDR3 consists of 11 residues. CDR3: CASSLEGEAFF. The CDR3 bases are TGTGCCAGCAGCTTGGAGGGGGAAGCTTTCTTT.

The chain has TRBV7-9 and TRBJ1-2; D unclear. The V and J ends lost 1 base and 8 bases respectively, with 8 bases between them. Germline CDR1 SEHNR, CDR2 FQNEAQ (reference sequence). CDR3 size: 12 residues. CDR3 amino acids: CASSLVSEGYTF. Written as DNA, the CDR3 is TGTGCCAGCAGCTTAGTTAGCGAGGGCTACACCTTC.